The text below deals with one T cell receptor (beta chain). Its antigen is currently not known. Within one base of it there is no much larger clone, and no base qualities were kept. The CDR3 regions of human TCRbeta chains were subjected to immunosequencing. For the original study's pipeline: TCRs in the repertoires were matched against a reference library of SARS-CoV-2-specific TCRs that had been generated with the MIRA antigen-specificity platform. Breadth was defined as the fraction of unique TCRs that were SARS-CoV-2-associated, and depth was defined as the fraction of total T cells that were SARS-CoV-2-associated. Using the MIRA data, every spike-specific TCR was mapped to the spike region that the TCR reacted to and assigned to either a CD4 or a CD8 class. Log10-transformed breadth and depth values were compared by one-way ANOVA with Sidak's multiple comparisons tests. In its TCRdb copy, this immuneACCESS table keeps in-frame sequences only and misses some clones. Where compared with another copy, unresolved V genes explain less than half of these, and the others have no known cause. The V and J calls and clone size are taken from that table; D and trimming were inferred from the DNA. The sample includes about 180,000 clones, with roughly 91% observed a single time. Around 0.98% of the sample is taken by the ten largest.

This entry belongs to a study of T cell responses to AZD1222 COVID-19 vaccine (dated by TCRdb to the early 2020s). For the study in its entirety: A total of approximately 240 trial participants underwent TCR sequencing, of whom around 210 had received two doses of AZD1222 and approximately 25 had received two doses of the MenACWY control vaccine. Trial participants were enrolled by age into subgroups of 18-55, 56-69 and 70-plus years, and around 150, 29 and 61 TCR-sequenced participants, respectively, were included in these subgroups.

Results and caveats for the whole study, not just this receptor: Participants were mostly white British and included more females than males, and it was suggested by the authors that clonal diversity may have been underestimated. Only six or seven AZD1222 recipients were SARS-CoV-2 seropositive at baseline, limiting conclusions about previously exposed vaccinees. A significant rise in spike-specific TCR breadth and depth was observed after two AZD1222 doses relative to day 0 and relative to MenACWY recipients. In the small 56-69-year group, the increase in depth fell short of significance, most likely because of low power. Nearly half of unique spike-specific TCRs reportedly recognized epitopes outside regions mutated in the B.1.351 and B.1.1.7 variants. Vaccine-associated CD4 TCRs spanned the whole spike protein, with dominant responses in regions 160-218 and 743-854. Because no day 14 peak-response samples were available, the repertoires could be characterized only after the peak T cell response.

From the cysteine up to the phenylalanine, the CDR3 has a length of 14 residues. Of all the DNA, just the CDR3 is kept, 42 bases in frame from base 1. Sequences LNHDA (CDR1) and SQIVND (CDR2) are obtained from the germline V gene (reference sequence). Here V drops 5 bases and J drops 4 bases, and the junction holds 2 bases not matched to any gene. Explained via the paper, the time point label denotes: about 28 days (+/-7) after the second vaccine dose. What the treatment or condition label conveys for this sample: meningococcal conjugate vaccine given as trial control. Vaccinee samples were obtained from the UK trials COV001 and COV002, which included a single-blind randomized controlled phase 2/3 trial of AZD1222 (ChAdOx1 nCoV-19) in healthy adults. For TCRbeta chain sequencing, PBMC samples from trial participants were taken at day 0 and at day 28 after the second dose.

This clonotype was obtained from an adult who received the MenACWY meningococcal vaccine as a control. The chain was built from TRBV19 and TRBJ2-3, with TRBD2 identical over 11 junction bases. The source was peripheral blood, collected 28 days after the second dose of the MenACWY control vaccine. The bases read TGTGCCAGTAGTGATAGCGGGGGGGCAGATACGCAGTATTTT. It encodes CASSDSGGADTQYF.